This T cell receptor beta chain came from a study of blood T cell repertoires in COVID-19. Study background: From the United States, Italy and Spain came samples of acute and convalescent COVID-19.

Germline V gives CDR1 SGHKS, CDR2 YYEKEE (reference sequence). V lost 0 bases, J lost 4 bases, and 8 bases stayed unmatched. CDR3 length equals 16 residues. In the original analysis: Researchers report that nucleated cell counts were estimated from reference gene primer amplification. Sequencing was performed with immunoSEQ multiplex PCR; in TCRdb, only in-frame clones are kept and a portion is missing. The V and J calls and the clone size are those of that table, but D and trimming were determined from the DNA. The table records 30,000 to 40,000 clones, around 86% of them present only once. The J gene is TRBJ2-3, the V gene TRBV5-5; 7 positions agree with TRBD1. The sample comprised peripheral blood. This TCR was sampled from a man between 65 and 85 years old with acute or convalescent COVID-19. The CDR3 DNA follows: TGTGCCAGCAGCTTGGAGGGGGCACCGAGACCAGATACGCAGTATTTT. This translates into CASSLEGAPRPDTQYF.